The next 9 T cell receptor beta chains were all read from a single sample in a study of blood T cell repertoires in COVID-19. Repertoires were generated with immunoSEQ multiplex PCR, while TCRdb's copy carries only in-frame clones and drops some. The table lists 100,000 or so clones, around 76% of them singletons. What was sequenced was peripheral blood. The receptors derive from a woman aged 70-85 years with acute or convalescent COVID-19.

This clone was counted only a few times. The CDR3 spells CASSLGTNQPQHF. CDR3 in DNA: TGTGCCAGCAGTTTAGGCACAAATCAGCCCCAGCATTTT. The chain is built from TRBV12-3 or TRBV12-4 and TRBJ1-5; D uncertain. V dropped 1 base and J dropped 4 bases, with 5 bases sitting between them. CDR3 length: 13 residues.

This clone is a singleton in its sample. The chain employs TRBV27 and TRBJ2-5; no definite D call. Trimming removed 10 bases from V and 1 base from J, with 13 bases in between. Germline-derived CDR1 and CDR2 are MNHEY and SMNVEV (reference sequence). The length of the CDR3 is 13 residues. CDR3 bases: TGTGCCACCTCCAAGAGCATCCAAGAGACCCAGTACTTC. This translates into CATSKSIQETQYF.

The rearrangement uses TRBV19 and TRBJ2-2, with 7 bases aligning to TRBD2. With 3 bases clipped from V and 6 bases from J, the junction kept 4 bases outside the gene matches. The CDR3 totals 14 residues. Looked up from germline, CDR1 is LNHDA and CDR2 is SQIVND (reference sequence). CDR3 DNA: TGTGCCAGTAGTATTGGGAGGGACTCCGGGGAGCTGTTTTTT. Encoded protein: CASSIGRDSGELFF.

The CDR3 DNA follows: TGTGCCAGCAGCCGCAGGCTAATGAATTCACCCCTCCACTTT. It is translated as CASSRRLMNSPLHF. This chain links TRBV28 with TRBJ1-6; D gene ambiguous. The V end was cut by 6 bases, the J end by 7 bases, with 13 bases between. The CDR3 runs to 14 residues. Germline V lookup: CDR1 MDHEN, CDR2 SYDVKM.

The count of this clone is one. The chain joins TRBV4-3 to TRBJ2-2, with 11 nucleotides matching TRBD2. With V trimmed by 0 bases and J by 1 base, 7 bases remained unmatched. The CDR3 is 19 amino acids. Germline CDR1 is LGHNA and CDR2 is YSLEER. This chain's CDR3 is CASSQDALAGALNTGELFF. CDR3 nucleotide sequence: TGCGCCAGCAGCCAAGATGCACTAGCGGGGGCCCTGAACACCGGGGAGCTGTTTTTT.

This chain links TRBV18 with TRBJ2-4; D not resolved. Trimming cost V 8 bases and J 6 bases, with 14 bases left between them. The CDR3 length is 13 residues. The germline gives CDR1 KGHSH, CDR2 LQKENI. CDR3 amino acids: CASIGNSGNIQYF. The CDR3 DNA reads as TGTGCCAGCATCGGAAACAGTGGAAACATTCAGTACTTC.

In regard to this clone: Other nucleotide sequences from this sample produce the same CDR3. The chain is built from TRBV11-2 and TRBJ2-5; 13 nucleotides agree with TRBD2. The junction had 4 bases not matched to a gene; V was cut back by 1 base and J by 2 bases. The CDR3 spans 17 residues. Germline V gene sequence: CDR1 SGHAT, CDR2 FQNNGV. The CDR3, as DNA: TGTGCCAGCAGCTTAGGGCGACTAGCGGGGGGACAAGAGACCCAGTACTTC. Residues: CASSLGRLAGGQETQYF.

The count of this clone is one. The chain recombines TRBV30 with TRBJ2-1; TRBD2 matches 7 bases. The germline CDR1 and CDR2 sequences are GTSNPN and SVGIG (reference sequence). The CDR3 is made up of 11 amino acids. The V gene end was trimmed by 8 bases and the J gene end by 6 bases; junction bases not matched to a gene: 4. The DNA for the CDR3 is TGTGCCGATTGGGAGGGCAATGAGCAGTTCTTC. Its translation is CADWEGNEQFF.

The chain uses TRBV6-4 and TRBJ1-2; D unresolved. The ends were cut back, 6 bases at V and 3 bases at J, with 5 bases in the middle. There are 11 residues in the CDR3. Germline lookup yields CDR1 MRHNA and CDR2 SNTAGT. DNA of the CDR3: TGTGCCAGCAGACAGCACTATGGCTACACCTTC. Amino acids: CASRQHYGYTF.